These 32 T cell receptor beta chains were sequenced from one sample in a study of cytomegalovirus exposure and HLA in healthy donors. Primers for the PCR totalled 60 Vbeta and 13 Jbeta. Clones were read by immunoSEQ multiplex PCR, and TCRdb kept only the in-frame ones, dropping some. Of 150,000 to 200,000 clones listed, 75% to 80% are singletons. The sample comprised PBMCs. Every receptor here comes from a man aged 35-49 years in good health and CMV-seropositive.

This clone was seen once. Here the CDR3 reads CASSLGLNTGELFF. The CDR3 coding sequence is TGTGCCAGCAGCTTAGGTCTGAACACCGGGGAGCTGTTTTTT. The V gene is TRBV7-6, the J gene TRBJ2-2; D unresolved. The V and J ends lost 1 base and 1 base respectively, with 4 bases between them. The germline CDR1 and CDR2 sequences are SGHVS and FNYEAQ. This CDR3 is 14 amino acids long. Full variable domain (missing parts from reference TRBV7-6 and TRBJ2-2): GAGVSQSPRYKVTKRGQDVALRCDPISGHVSLYWYRQALGQGPEFLTYFNYEAQQDKSGLPNDRFSAERPEGSISTLTIQRTEQRDSAMYRCASSLGLNTGELFFGEGSRLTVL.

The V call is TRBV5-6, the J call TRBJ1-5; 8 positions match TRBD1. V gave up 0 bases and J gave up 4 bases; unmatched junction bases: 6. This CDR3 is built from 16 residues. Looked up from germline, CDR1 is SGHDT and CDR2 is YYEEEE. CDR3 sequence reads: CASSLAADRGNQPQHF. The CDR3 bases are TGTGCCAGCAGCTTGGCCGCCGACAGGGGAAATCAGCCCCAGCATTTT.

Only a few counts were recorded for this clone. The V gene is TRBV7-9, the J gene TRBJ1-1; D is possibly TRBD1 (5 bases). CDR3 length: 15 residues. V was trimmed by 3 bases and J by 5 bases, leaving 16 bases between them. CDR1 and CDR2 from the germline V gene are SEHNR and FQNEAQ (reference sequence). The CDR3 nucleotides are TGTGCCAGCAGCTTGGCGGGGCAGGGTAGGACTGAAGCTTTCTTT. This gives the protein CASSLAGQGRTEAFF.

This chain joins TRBV7-2 and TRBJ2-3; perhaps TRBD2 as D (6 bases). Germline CDR1 reads SGHTA; CDR2 reads FQGNSA. V lost 2 bases to trimming and J lost 5 bases, with 14 bases between them. This CDR3 is built from 15 residues. CDR3 region: CASSLRLVGVDTQYF. The CDR3 nucleotides read TGTGCCAGCAGCTTAAGACTAGTCGGTGTAGATACGCAGTATTTT.

This clone was recorded once. The chain joins TRBV7-2 to TRBJ1-2; 12 bases line up with TRBD1. The CDR3 totals 14 residues. Germline CDR1 and CDR2: SGHTA and FQGNSA. Losses at the gene ends were 5 bases for V and 7 bases for J; bases not matched to a gene: 5. The chain's CDR3 is CASSRDRGRPGYTF. The DNA for the CDR3 is TGTGCCAGCAGCCGGGACAGGGGGCGGCCTGGCTACACCTTC. The full variable domain, its missing parts supplied by reference TRBV7-2 and TRBJ1-2, is GAGVSQSPSNKVTEKGKDVELRCDPISGHTALYWYRQSLGQGLEFLIYFQGNSAPDKSGLPSDRFSAERTGGSVSTLTIQRTQQEDSAVYLCASSRDRGRPGYTFGSGTRLTVV.

The rearrangement links TRBV11-3 to TRBJ2-3; 11 bases are shared with TRBD2. CDR1 is SGHNT and CDR2 is YENEEA in the germline V gene. J lost 4 bases, V lost 4 bases, and 4 bases had no gene match. This CDR3 comprises 15 residues. The CDR3 DNA sequence: TGTGCCAGCAGCTCAACTAGCGGGAGCGCAGATACGCAGTATTTT. It codes for CASSSTSGSADTQYF.

The chain recombines TRBV29-1 with TRBJ2-3; 11 bases align to TRBD2. In germline, CDR1 is SQVTM, CDR2 ANQGSEA. The CDR3 has 15 residues. J was trimmed by 2 bases and V by 8 bases; bases with no gene match: 9. The chain's CDR3 is CSTTRTSGYTDTQYF. The CDR3 DNA follows: TGCAGCACCACCCGGACTAGCGGGTACACAGATACGCAGTATTTT.

The chain employs TRBV19 and TRBJ1-2; no reliable D call. CDR1 LNHDA and CDR2 SQIVND come from the germline V gene (reference sequence). Trimming shortened V by 7 bases and J by 2 bases, and 14 bases separated the two germline ends. The CDR3 has 14 amino acids. In nucleotides, the CDR3 is TGTGCCAGTAATAAATTTGCGGGGAACTATGGCTACACCTTC. Its translation: CASNKFAGNYGYTF.

V is TRBV10-1 and J is TRBJ2-1; D is ambiguous. The CDR3 contains 14 residues. The V end was cut by 5 bases, the J end by 6 bases, with 14 bases between. Germline loops: CDR1 WNHNN, CDR2 SYGVQD (reference sequence). CDR3 bases: TGCGCCAGCAGTTTGGGCCAAACCCCCAATGAGCAGTTCTTC. It codes for CASSLGQTPNEQFF.

The J gene is TRBJ2-1, the V gene TRBV5-4; D unresolved. CDR1 and CDR2 from the germline V gene are SGHNT and YYREEE (reference sequence). The CDR3 runs 12 residues. Deletions cut 3 bases from V and 8 bases from J, with 9 bases between. The CDR3 sequence: CASSYGSDEQFF. CDR3 DNA sequence: TGTGCCAGCAGCTACGGGTCCGATGAGCAGTTCTTC.

V is TRBV2 and J is TRBJ2-1; no definite D call. This CDR3 contains 15 residues. Per the germline V gene, CDR1 is SNHLY and CDR2 is FYNNEI. Between the trimmed V and J ends, which lost 4 bases and 1 base, there was a span of 11 bases. The CDR3 region is CASSGSADSYNEQFF. CDR3 sequence (DNA): TGTGCCAGCAGTGGATCTGCAGATTCCTACAATGAGCAGTTCTTC.

Concerning this clone itself: Other DNA variants within this sample encode the same CDR3. The rearrangement links TRBV28 to TRBJ1-5, with D unresolved. The CDR3 consists of 16 residues. Trimming took 7 bases from V and 0 from J, leaving 16 bases between them. Germline-derived CDR1 and CDR2 are MDHEN and SYDVKM. The CDR3 DNA sequence: TGTGCCAGCATCCGGTCGGGTAGCTATAGCAATCAGCCCCAGCATTTT. It yields the protein CASIRSGSYSNQPQHF.

About this clone: Compared with germline, one end of the junction differs, possibly owing to a read error. The J gene is TRBJ2-6, the V gene TRBV5-1, with D perhaps TRBD1 (5 bases). Germline V gene data show CDR1 as SGHRS and CDR2 as YFSETQ. The CDR3 covers 14 residues. This chain's CDR3 is CASSGDLGANGLTF. Written as DNA, the CDR3 is TGCGCCAGCAGCGGGGATCTTGGGGCCAACGGCCTGACTTTC.

Regarding this clone: Sequence at one end of the junction differs from germline and may be a read error. The rearrangement joins TRBV19 to TRBJ2-6; 7 bases align to TRBD2. There are 17 residues in the CDR3. Germline V gene lookup returns CDR1 LNHDA and CDR2 SQIVND (reference sequence). CDR3 region: CASSHREVFSGANGLTF. CDR3 DNA: TGTGCCAGTAGCCACCGGGAGGTCTTTTCTGGGGCCAACGGCCTGACTTTC.

The chain employs TRBV5-7 and TRBJ1-1; unclear D gene. TRBV5-7 is an open reading frame whose function is uncertain. Deletions cut 2 bases from V and 1 base from J, with 3 bases between. The CDR3 sequence is 12 residues long. This chain's CDR3 is CASSLQNTEAFF. CDR3 nucleotide sequence: TGTGCCAGCAGCTTACAGAACACTGAAGCTTTCTTT.

This CDR3 reads CASSHPGLAGVWVQYF. In nucleotides, the CDR3 is TGTGCCAGCAGTCACCCGGGACTAGCGGGAGTTTGGGTGCAGTATTTT. V is TRBV6-6 and J is TRBJ2-3; 14 nucleotides agree with TRBD2. Germline CDR1 is MNHNY and CDR2 is SVGAGI (reference sequence). This CDR3 region has 16 residues. V lost 5 bases and J lost 11; bases outside the gene matches: 12.

This chain joins TRBV2 and TRBJ1-1; D remains ambiguous. Germline values: CDR1 SNHLY, CDR2 FYNNEI. The CDR3 contains 13 residues. V lost 1 base and J 1 base, leaving 4 bases between the germline ends. For the CDR3, the DNA is TGTGCCAGCAGTGAAGAACAGAACACTGAAGCTTTCTTT. It specifies CASSEEQNTEAFF.

V gene TRBV21-1 combines with J gene TRBJ2-5; the D call TRBD1 from the table was never checked on the DNA. The J call may be in error: the DNA end matches TRBJ2-7 better. TRBV21-1 is tagged as a pseudogene. CDR3 size: 14 residues. CDR3: CASSNRNRAYEQYF. The CDR3 DNA reads TGTGCCAGCAGCAACAGAAACAGGGCCTACGAGCAGTACTTC.

This clone was seen only once. The chain carries TRBV18 and TRBJ2-3, with 8 bases fitting TRBD2. Germline CDR1 reads KGHSH; CDR2 reads LQKENI. This CDR3 has 15 residues. With 3 bases clipped from V and 4 bases from J, the junction kept 6 bases outside the gene matches. Written as DNA, the CDR3 is TGTGCCAGCTCACCCGTGCGGGAGGCTGCAGATACGCAGTATTTT. This translates into CASSPVREAADTQYF.

The CDR3 nucleotides read TGTGCCAGCAGCCTGCCCCCTACCTCCTACGAGCAGTACTTC. It is translated as CASSLPPTSYEQYF. The gene calls are TRBV11-3 and TRBJ2-7; unclear D gene. V was pared by 5 bases and J by 0 bases, with 11 bases between. Germline loops: CDR1 SGHNT, CDR2 YENEEA. The CDR3 consists of 14 residues.

The genes are TRBV30 and TRBJ2-5, with no clear D. The end of the DNA aligns better with TRBJ2-7, so the J call may be wrong. Germline V gene sequence: CDR1 GTSNPN, CDR2 SVGIG (reference sequence). CDR3 length: 12 residues. The DNA of the CDR3 is TGTGCCTGGAGTGTACCAGGCTACGAGCAGTACTTC. Translation: CAWSVPGYEQYF.

The chain recombines TRBV5-1 with TRBJ1-1; weak D call: TRBD1 (5 bases). The CDR3 sequence is 15 residues long. From germline, CDR1 is SGHRS and CDR2 YFSETQ. V shed 1 base and J shed 4 bases, with 14 bases lying between them. Here the CDR3 reads CASSLSGGPSTEAFF. The CDR3 DNA is TGCGCCAGCAGCTTGTCGGGGGGTCCCAGCACTGAAGCTTTCTTT. The variable domain in full, with the rest retrieved from reference TRBV5-1 and TRBJ1-1, is KAGVTQTPRYLIKTRGQQVTLSCSPISGHRSVSWYQQTPGQGLQFLFEYFSETQRNKGNFPGRFSGRQFSNSRSEMNVSTLELGDSALYLCASSLSGGPSTEAFFGQGTRLTVV.

The chain combines TRBV11-2 with TRBJ2-5, with TRBD2 matching 8 bases. Looked up from germline, CDR1 is SGHAT and CDR2 is FQNNGV. V was pared by 1 base and J by 4 bases, with 5 bases of the junction left unmatched. The CDR3 is 15 amino acids. The CDR3 bases are TGTGCCAGCAGCTTAGTTGGGAGCGGGGGAGAGACCCAGTACTTC. Translation: CASSLVGSGGETQYF.

Only one count was recorded for this clone. This chain links TRBV11-3 with TRBJ2-1; D may be TRBD1 (6 bases). This CDR3 is 13 amino acids long. Per germline, CDR1 SGHNT and CDR2 YENEEA. Trimming shortened V by 3 bases and J by 5 bases, and 8 bases separated the two germline ends. CDR3 nucleotide sequence: TGTGCCAGCAGCTTGACAGGAAACAATGAGCAGTTCTTC. Protein: CASSLTGNNEQFF. Full variable domain (missing parts from reference TRBV11-3 and TRBJ2-1): EAGVVQSPRYKIIEKKQPVAFWCNPISGHNTLYWYLQNLGQGPELLIRYENEEAVDDSQLPKDRFSAERLKGVDSTLKIQPAELGDSAVYLCASSLTGNNEQFFGPGTRLTVL.

The chain carries TRBV5-5 and TRBJ2-5, with TRBD1 matching over 10 bases. The CDR3 loop spans 14 amino acids. The J segment lost 3 bases and the V segment lost 6 bases, leaving 5 bases of the junction unmatched. The germline gives CDR1 SGHKS, CDR2 YYEKEE (reference sequence). The CDR3 DNA reads TGTGCCAGCAAAATAGGACAGGGGGAAGAGACCCAGTACTTC. It encodes CASKIGQGEETQYF.

J is TRBJ1-2 and V is TRBV27; 9 bases match TRBD1. The junction had 13 bases not matched to a gene; V was cut back by 10 bases and J by 4 bases. Germline CDR1 and CDR2: MNHEY and SMNVEV (reference sequence). The CDR3 has 15 residues. CDR3 DNA: TGTGCCACCTACTTACAGGGGGCGCGAAGCTATGGCTACACCTTC. It translates to CATYLQGARSYGYTF.

CDR3 amino acids: CASSVRGAASYNEQFF. The DNA of the CDR3 is TGTGCCAGCAGCGTACGGGGGGCAGCGTCCTACAATGAGCAGTTCTTC. J is TRBJ2-1 and V is TRBV9; D is perhaps TRBD2 (7 bases). Trimming stripped 1 base from V and 1 base from J, with 12 bases between. This CDR3 is built from 16 residues. Germline loops: CDR1 SGDLS, CDR2 YYNGEE.

This chain joins TRBV15 and TRBJ2-7; a weak D match, TRBD1 (6 bases). This CDR3 region has 15 residues. The V end was cut by 0 bases, the J end by 7 bases, with 16 bases between. Germline-derived CDR1 and CDR2 are LNHNV and YYDKDF (reference sequence). CDR3 bases: TGTGCCACCAGCAGAGACAGGGGCGCCCTACATGAGCAGTACTTC. Its protein is CATSRDRGALHEQYF.

The chain uses TRBV6-5 and TRBJ2-7; 14 bases align to TRBD2. The germline gives CDR1 MNHEY, CDR2 SVGAGI. J was trimmed by 6 bases and V by 6 bases; bases with no gene match: 4. This CDR3 contains 14 residues. This CDR3 reads CASSPGTSGSEQYF. In DNA form, the CDR3 reads TGTGCCAGCAGCCCCGGGACTAGCGGGAGCGAGCAGTACTTC.

V and J are TRBV9 and TRBJ2-7, with D unresolved. The CDR3 length is 14 residues. Trimming pared 0 bases from V and 1 base from J, leaving 8 bases between. CDR1 SGDLS and CDR2 YYNGEE come from the germline V gene. The CDR3 sequence: CASSVERVSYEQYF. The DNA for the CDR3 is TGTGCCAGCAGCGTAGAACGGGTTTCCTACGAGCAGTACTTC.

This rearrangement joins TRBV28 to TRBJ1-5; 7 nucleotides agree with TRBD1. V shed 5 bases and J 1 base; nucleotides not matched to a gene: 8. Germline values: CDR1 MDHEN, CDR2 SYDVKM. The CDR3 loop spans 16 amino acids. CDR3 DNA: TGTGCCAGCAGTCCCGGACAGGCCCTCAGCAATCAGCCCCAGCATTTT. Residues: CASSPGQALSNQPQHF.

The rearrangement joins TRBV9 to TRBJ1-4; tentatively, D is TRBD1 (5 bases). The CDR3 has 14 residues. In germline, CDR1 is SGDLS, CDR2 YYNGEE. Between the trimmed V and J ends, which lost 0 bases and 4 bases, there was a span of 7 bases. CDR3 region: CASSVGRGNEKLFF. The CDR3, as DNA: TGTGCCAGCAGCGTAGGGAGGGGTAATGAAAAACTGTTTTTT.